This entry is about one T cell receptor beta chain. Its antigen is unknown. The data belong to a study of cytomegalovirus exposure and HLA in healthy donors. Findings of the study overall: Several of the most significant clusters appeared linked to common viral pathogens, based on a later analysis.

Primers included in the PCR were 60 Vbeta and 13 Jbeta primers. Clones were sequenced by immunoSEQ multiplex PCR, and TCRdb holds only the in-frame ones, with some missing. Of around 300,000 clones in the sample, just over 70% were seen once. The CDR3 is 15 amino acids. The V segment lost 6 bases and the J segment 5 bases; nucleotides outside the gene matches: 9. Germline-derived CDR1 and CDR2 are ENHRY and SYGVKD. Input material: PBMCs. The receptor was isolated from a female donor in good health and CMV-seronegative. This rearrangement joins TRBV10-3 to TRBJ2-1; the match to TRBD1 covers 8 bases. The CDR3 DNA reads as TGTGCCATCAGAACCGGACAGGGTAGTCACAATGAGCAGTTCTTC. Its protein is CAIRTGQGSHNEQFF.